This T cell receptor (beta chain) was observed in a study of CD8+ T cells in alopecia areata. About this clone: Its antigen is unknown.

RNA, once extracted, was reverse transcribed into cDNA for use as the sequencing template. Libraries were prepared by immunoSEQ multiplex PCR; TCRdb keeps only in-frame clonotypes and omits some of them. The data show some 110,000 clones, with approximately 60% seen just once and about 3% held by the top ten. Study-level points and caveats: Patients showed less clear TCR sequence sharing than mice, possibly partly because of HLA diversity. Lesional scalp, especially alopecia totalis/universalis, showed higher clonality than normal scalp. Normal skin's resident alphabeta T cells are also sequenced in scalp samples.

Researchers picked out CD4+ and CD8+ T cells from PBMCs by sorting. The V end was cut by 1 base, the J end by 6 bases, with 6 bases between. There are 13 residues in the CDR3. CDR1 and CDR2 (germline): SNHLY, FYNNEI. This sequence was found in a human donor in good health. Input material: CD4+ T cells sorted from blood. The genes are TRBV2 and TRBJ2-2; D gene ambiguous. The CDR3 DNA reads TGTGCCAGCAGTGAAGTTTTGGCCGGGGAGCTGTTTTTT. Its translation: CASSEVLAGELFF.